This T cell receptor beta chain was recovered during a study of shared clonotypes between healthy human individuals. Germline assignment: CDR1 SGHAT and CDR2 FQNNGV. V lost 0 bases and J lost 2, with 14 bases in between. The CDR3 length is 17 residues. Subsets obtained from CD4+ cells comprised CD45RA+ naive and CD45RA-negative memory cells. Libraries were prepared by immunoSEQ multiplex PCR; TCRdb keeps only in-frame clonotypes and omits some of them. The sample has around 2.5 million clones, roughly 93% seen once. The chain is built from TRBV11-2 and TRBJ1-5, with D possibly TRBD1 on 5 matching bases. Material for sequencing was naive CD4+ T cells from PBMCs. Subset defined: CD45RA+ positively selected. The receptor was isolated from a man between 18 and 29 years old in good health. Some clones in this sample may be carry-over from other donors' samples. As DNA, the CDR3 is TGTGCCAGCAGCTTAGATGGACCTGGGGGGGGCAATCAGCCCCAGCATTTT. It yields the protein CASSLDGPGGGNQPQHF.